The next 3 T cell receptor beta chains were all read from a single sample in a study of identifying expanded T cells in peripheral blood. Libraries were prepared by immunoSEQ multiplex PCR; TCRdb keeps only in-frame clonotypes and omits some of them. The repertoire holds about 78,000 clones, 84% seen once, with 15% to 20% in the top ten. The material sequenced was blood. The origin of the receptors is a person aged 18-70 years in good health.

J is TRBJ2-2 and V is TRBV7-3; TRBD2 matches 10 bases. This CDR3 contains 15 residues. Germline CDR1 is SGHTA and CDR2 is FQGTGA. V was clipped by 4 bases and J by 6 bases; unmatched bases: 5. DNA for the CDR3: TGTGCCAGCAGCTCCAGCGGGAGGGGGGCCGGGGAGCTGTTTTTT. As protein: CASSSSGRGAGELFF.

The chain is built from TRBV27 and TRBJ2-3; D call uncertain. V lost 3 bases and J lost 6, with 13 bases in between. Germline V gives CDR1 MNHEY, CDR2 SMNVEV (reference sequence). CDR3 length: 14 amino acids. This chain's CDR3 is CASSFGLKGDTQYF. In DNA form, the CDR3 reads TGTGCCAGCAGTTTCGGTCTAAAAGGGGATACGCAGTATTTT.

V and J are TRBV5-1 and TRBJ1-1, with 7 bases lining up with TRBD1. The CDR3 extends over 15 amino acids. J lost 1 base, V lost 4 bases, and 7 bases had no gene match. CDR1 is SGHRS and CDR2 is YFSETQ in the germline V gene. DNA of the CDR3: TGCGCCAGCAGCATAGCAGGGGGACAGAACACTGAAGCTTTCTTT. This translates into CASSIAGGQNTEAFF.